One TCR beta chain is described in this entry. The data derive from a study of blood T cell repertoires in COVID-19. Study information: Samples came from the United States, Italy and Spain, spanning acute and convalescent COVID-19.

Original data processing: Estimation of nucleated cell counts was performed using reference gene primer amplification. Profiling relied on immunoSEQ multiplex PCR, and the TCRdb table lists in-frame clones only, not all of them. V and J calls and clone size are copied from that table; D and trimming were computed from the DNA. Among more than 45,000 clones listed, 80% to 90% were seen once. J was trimmed by 7 bases and V by 3 bases; bases with no gene match: 7. The CDR3 has 16 residues. Sequencing was done on a sample of peripheral blood. The sequence derives from a woman in her seventies with active COVID-19. This chain joins TRBV23-1 and TRBJ2-1, with 12 bases identical to TRBD2. TRBV23-1 is an ORF; its function is uncertain. CDR3 nucleotide sequence: TGCGCCAGCAGTCAGGGTAGGACTAGCGGGAAAAATGAGCAGTTCTTC. Its translation: CASSQGRTSGKNEQFF.